Listed here are 31 T cell receptor beta chains from one sample, sequenced in a study of T cell repertoires in cytomegalovirus infection. Their antigens remain unidentified. TCRdb itself ran the reads through MiXCR, one entry per CDR3 protein. The sample holds about 70,000 distinct CDR3 sequences, 20% seen once. The sample consisted of CD8+ T cells from cultured PBMCs, taken from culture after CMV antigen stimulation. The receptors originated from a human donor in good health (CMV status not recorded). Some clones in this sample may be carry-over from other donors' samples.

This clonotype came up once. The chain carries TRBV20-1 and TRBJ2-7, with D possibly being TRBD1 or TRBD2 (5 bases each). Trimming stripped 3 bases from V and 0 bases from J, with 15 bases between. In germline, CDR1 is DFQATT, CDR2 SNEGSKA (reference sequence). The CDR3 is 15 residues long. The CDR3 here is CSASNRDASSYEQYF. The CDR3 DNA follows: TGCAGTGCTAGCAACCGGGACGCTAGCTCCTACGAGCAGTACTTC.

V is TRBV5-6 and J is TRBJ1-1; maybe TRBD1 (5 bases). V was cut by 3 bases and J by 3 bases, with 6 bases left in between. Germline CDR1 reads SGHDT; CDR2 reads YYEEEE. The CDR3 loop spans 12 amino acids. The CDR3 coding sequence is TGTGCCAGCAGCTGGGGGGACACTGAAGCTTTCTTT. It codes for CASSWGDTEAFF.

The V gene is TRBV4-1, the J gene TRBJ2-1; 7 positions agree with TRBD2. The J segment lost 3 bases and the V segment lost 0 bases, leaving 11 bases of the junction unmatched. The CDR3 runs 18 residues. The germline V gene encodes CDR1 MGHRA and CDR2 YSYEKL. The CDR3 spells CASSQELRGGPHYNEQFF. DNA of the CDR3: TGCGCCAGCAGCCAAGAACTCCGCGGGGGTCCTCACTACAATGAGCAGTTCTTC.

V gene TRBV6-6 combines with J gene TRBJ1-5, with 8 bases aligning to TRBD1. V was clipped by 5 bases and J by 3 bases; unmatched bases: 3. The CDR3 contains 14 residues. The germline gives CDR1 MNHNY, CDR2 SVGAGI (reference sequence). The CDR3 region has the DNA TGTGCCAGCAGTAAGACAGGGGACAATCAGCCCCAGCATTTT. Amino acids: CASSKTGDNQPQHF.

The chain combines TRBV4-1 with TRBJ2-4; D uncertain. The V end lost 1 base, the J end lost 5 bases, and 9 bases lay between the germline ends. CDR1 and CDR2 from the germline V gene are MGHRA and YSYEKL. The CDR3 runs 14 residues. The CDR3 here is CASSQVHGENIQYF. In nucleotides, the CDR3 is TGCGCCAGCAGCCAAGTACACGGCGAAAACATTCAGTACTTC.

This clonotype came up a few times. This sequence joins TRBV7-2 and TRBJ2-3, with D perhaps TRBD1 (5 bases). Between the trimmed V and J ends, which lost 3 bases and 5 bases, there was a span of 12 bases. CDR1 and CDR2 from the germline V gene are SGHTA and FQGNSA. The length of the CDR3 is 14 residues. In nucleotides, the CDR3 is TGTGCCAGCAGCTTTTTAAGGGGAAGAGATACGCAGTATTTT. This gives the protein CASSFLRGRDTQYF.

This chain uses TRBV28 with TRBJ1-2; D call uncertain. Germline-derived CDR1 and CDR2 are MDHEN and SYDVKM. This CDR3 has 16 residues. Trimming left V 4 bases short and J 0 bases short, with 15 bases between. CDR3 amino acids: CASSSILFRANYGYTF. The CDR3 DNA reads as TGTGCCAGCAGTTCCATCCTATTCAGAGCTAACTATGGCTACACCTTC.

The chain recombines TRBV4-2 with TRBJ2-3; D is possibly TRBD2 (6 bases). The V gene's germline CDR1 is LGHNA and CDR2 YNFKEQ. CDR3 length equals 13 residues. V shed 1 base and J shed 6 bases, with 8 bases lying between them. For the CDR3, the DNA is TGTGCCAGCAGCCAAGGGGACTTTGATACGCAGTATTTT. This encodes CASSQGDFDTQYF.

This clonotype was found a few times. The chain carries TRBV15 and TRBJ1-5, with D possibly matching TRBD1 (5 bases). The CDR3 has 13 residues. Trimming removed 5 bases at V and 7 bases at J, with 12 bases between. Germline CDR1 and CDR2: LNHNV and YYDKDF (reference sequence). The CDR3 is CATSPPGRQPQHF. CDR3 in DNA: TGTGCCACCAGCCCCCCAGGGAGGCAGCCCCAGCATTTT.

CDR3 sequence (DNA): TGTGCCAGCAGCGCGACAGCAGATACGCAGTATTTT. Its protein product is CASSATADTQYF. The chain couples TRBV7-4 to TRBJ2-3, with D possibly matching TRBD1 (5 bases). This CDR3 contains 12 residues. Trimming cost V 5 bases and J 4 bases, with 7 bases left between them. Germline assignment: CDR1 SGHVT and CDR2 SQSDAQ.

This clonotype was observed a handful of times. The rearrangement uses TRBV4-1 and TRBJ1-5; D uncertain. With 1 base removed from V and 3 bases from J, the gap between germline ends came to 10 bases. The CDR3 is 15 residues long. CDR1 and CDR2 (germline): MGHRA, YSYEKL. The CDR3: CASSQGAGSNQPQHF. The CDR3 nucleotides read TGCGCCAGCAGCCAAGGGGCTGGGTCCAATCAGCCCCAGCATTTT.

In DNA, the CDR3 is TGTGCCAGCAGCTTCAGTCAGGGGCCCAGACTTGACTATGGCTACACCTTC. Translation: CASSFSQGPRLDYGYTF. The chain carries TRBV7-8 and TRBJ1-2; TRBD1 is a possible D gene (6 bases). V dropped 3 bases and J dropped 3 bases, with 20 bases sitting between them. The length of the CDR3 is 17 residues. The germline V gene has CDR1 SGHVS and CDR2 FQNEAQ.

This chain uses TRBV7-8 with TRBJ1-6; D ambiguous. CDR3 length: 17 amino acids. Germline V gene data show CDR1 as SGHVS and CDR2 as FQNEAQ. The germline V and J ends were trimmed by 5 bases and 0 bases, with 14 bases remaining between them. The CDR3 sequence: CASSLQLESSYNSPLHF. The CDR3 DNA sequence: TGTGCCAGCAGCCTCCAATTAGAAAGCTCCTATAATTCACCCCTCCACTTT.

This clonotype was found a few times. This chain uses TRBV7-9 with TRBJ2-7, with D tentatively TRBD1 (6 bases). CDR3 size: 12 residues. Trimming pared 5 bases from V and 4 bases from J, leaving 9 bases between. CDR1 is SEHNR, CDR2 FQNEAQ, per germline (reference sequence). CDR3 amino acids: CASSGGPYEQYF. In DNA form, the CDR3 reads TGTGCCAGCAGCGGGGGCCCGTACGAGCAGTACTTC.

This clonotype was observed a handful of times. The chain couples TRBV4-1 to TRBJ1-1; no definite D call. This CDR3 is 12 amino acids long. The germline CDR1 and CDR2 sequences are MGHRA and YSYEKL. V was shortened by 5 bases and J by 5 bases, with 9 bases between the two germline ends. CDR3 residues: CASSSDGTEAFF. The DNA of the CDR3 is TGCGCCAGCAGCTCCGATGGAACTGAAGCTTTCTTT.

CDR3 residues: CASSSLGQGAHSEQYF. CDR3 DNA: TGTGCCAGCAGCTCCCTCGGACAGGGGGCGCATAGCGAGCAGTACTTC. The rearrangement joins TRBV7-9 to TRBJ2-7, with 11 nucleotides matching TRBD1. V lost 4 bases to trimming and J lost 6 bases; unmatched junction nucleotides: 11. Germline V lookup: CDR1 SEHNR, CDR2 FQNEAQ (reference sequence). This CDR3 is built from 16 residues. The whole variable domain, remainder taken from reference TRBV7-9 and TRBJ2-7, is DTGVSQNPRHKITKRGQNVTFRCDPISEHNRLYWYRQTLGQGPEFLTYFQNEAQLEKSRLLSDRFSAERPKGSFSTLEIQRTEQGDSAMYLCASSSLGQGAHSEQYFGPGTRLTVT.

This clonotype was seen a few times. This chain connects TRBV4-1 to TRBJ1-2, with D unresolved. The CDR3 sequence is 15 residues long. Trimming shortened V by 3 bases and J by 0 bases, and 11 bases separated the two germline ends. The germline V gene has CDR1 MGHRA and CDR2 YSYEKL. The CDR3 region has the DNA TGCGCCAGCAGCCACGGACTCGGAGCTAACTATGGCTACACCTTC. This sequence encodes CASSHGLGANYGYTF.

This chain links TRBV11-2 with TRBJ2-3; TRBD2 matches 7 bases. The CDR3 has 15 amino acids. The junction had 5 bases not matched to a gene; V was cut back by 4 bases and J by 1 base. The germline CDR1 and CDR2 sequences are SGHAT and FQNNGV. The CDR3 loop is CASSYSAGGTDTQYF. As DNA, the CDR3 is TGTGCCAGCAGCTACTCGGCGGGGGGCACAGATACGCAGTATTTT.

This clonotype was recorded a few times. The chain joins TRBV7-9 to TRBJ2-7, with D possibly being TRBD1 (6 bases). V lost 4 bases, J lost 2 bases, and 15 bases lay in between. The germline V gene encodes CDR1 SEHNR and CDR2 FQNEAQ (reference sequence). The CDR3 runs to 15 residues. CDR3 sequence reads: CASSYLDRNTYEQYF. The CDR3 DNA reads as TGTGCCAGCAGCTACCTAGACAGGAATACCTACGAGCAGTACTTC. Full variable domain (rest looked up from reference TRBV7-9 and TRBJ2-7): DTGVSQNPRHKITKRGQNVTFRCDPISEHNRLYWYRQTLGQGPEFLTYFQNEAQLEKSRLLSDRFSAERPKGSFSTLEIQRTEQGDSAMYLCASSYLDRNTYEQYFGPGTRLTVT.

J is TRBJ1-2 and V is TRBV6-5, with 7 bases fitting TRBD1. The CDR3 spans 15 residues. Germline CDR1 reads MNHEY; CDR2 reads SVGAGI. The V gene end was trimmed by 0 bases and the J gene end by 8 bases; junction bases not matched to a gene: 9. CDR3 bases: TGTGCCAGCAGTTACTCGAAGACAGGGAAAAGCGGCTACACCTTC. Translated, it gives CASSYSKTGKSGYTF.

The chain links TRBV5-6 to TRBJ1-5, with 12 positions matching TRBD1. This CDR3 is built from 17 residues. Trimming removed 3 bases from V and 6 bases from J; junction bases left unmatched: 10. Germline lookup yields CDR1 SGHDT and CDR2 YYEEEE. CDR3 DNA sequence: TGTGCCAGCAGCTCTCTCCGGGACAGGGGGCTTGGTCAGCCCCAGCATTTT. It translates to CASSSLRDRGLGQPQHF.

The V call is TRBV13, the J call TRBJ1-1; D not resolved. Germline lookup yields CDR1 PRHDT and CDR2 FYEKMQ (reference sequence). Trimming took off 1 base at V and 4 bases at J, with 7 bases between the two ends. The CDR3 contains 13 residues. CDR3 nucleotides: TGTGCCAGCAGCTTAGCCAGCTCCACTGAAGCTTTCTTT. Residues: CASSLASSTEAFF.

This chain links TRBV7-9 with TRBJ1-1, with 7 bases matching TRBD1. J gave up 1 base and V 5 bases, and 10 bases lay outside the gene matches. The CDR3 spans 16 residues. CDR1 is SEHNR, CDR2 FQNEAQ, per germline (reference sequence). CDR3 protein: CASSITRDSQNTEAFF. CDR3 bases: TGTGCCAGCAGCATCACTCGGGACAGCCAGAACACTGAAGCTTTCTTT. The whole variable domain, remainder taken from reference TRBV7-9 and TRBJ1-1, is DTGVSQNPRHKITKRGQNVTFRCDPISEHNRLYWYRQTLGQGPEFLTYFQNEAQLEKSRLLSDRFSAERPKGSFSTLEIQRTEQGDSAMYLCASSITRDSQNTEAFFGQGTRLTVV.

A few counts support this clonotype. This chain uses TRBV7-2 with TRBJ2-1, with D possibly being TRBD2 (6 bases). CDR1 and CDR2 (germline): SGHTA, FQGNSA. V gave up 1 base and J gave up 4 bases, with 8 bases separating them. This CDR3 has 14 amino acids. CDR3 DNA sequence: TGTGCCAGCAGCTTAGGCGGGGTGTACAATGAGCAGTTCTTC. It specifies CASSLGGVYNEQFF.

This clonotype was detected ten times or more. The gene calls are TRBV19 and TRBJ1-2; tentatively, D is TRBD1 (6 bases). V was shortened by 3 bases and J by 7 bases, with 15 bases between the two germline ends. The CDR3 is made up of 14 amino acids. The V gene's germline CDR1 is LNHDA and CDR2 SQIVND (reference sequence). In nucleotides, the CDR3 is TGTGCCAGTAGTATTGAGGGGGGCGCGTCTGGCTACACCTTC. This gives the protein CASSIEGGASGYTF.

The genes are TRBV19 and TRBJ2-1; 7 bases fit TRBD1. The CDR3 covers 19 residues. Trimming took 3 bases from V and 0 from J; bases not matched to a gene: 14. The V gene's germline CDR1 is LNHDA and CDR2 SQIVND (reference sequence). CDR3 DNA: TGTGCCAGTAGTATTTCTGGGACAGATTCCATGCCCTCCTACAATGAGCAGTTCTTC. Its translation is CASSISGTDSMPSYNEQFF. The full variable domain, in which reference TRBV19 and TRBJ2-1 provide the parts outside the CDR3, is DGGITQSPKYLFRKEGQNVTLSCEQNLNHDAMYWYRQDPGQGLRLIYYSQIVNDFQKGDIAEGYSVSREKKESFPLTVTSAQKNPTAFYLCASSISGTDSMPSYNEQFFGPGTRLTVL.

This sequence joins TRBV27 and TRBJ1-1; possible D gene TRBD1, 6 bases. Trimming stripped 0 bases from V and 3 bases from J, with 8 bases between. This CDR3 contains 14 residues. In germline, CDR1 is MNHEY, CDR2 SMNVEV (reference sequence). CDR3: CASSLSRGDTEAFF. The CDR3 nucleotides read TGTGCCAGCAGTTTATCGAGGGGGGACACTGAAGCTTTCTTT.

The rearrangement links TRBV7-2 to TRBJ2-3; the D is unclear. Germline V CDR1 and CDR2: SGHTA, FQGNSA. The CDR3 loop spans 16 amino acids. With 4 bases removed from V and 4 bases from J, the gap between germline ends came to 18 bases. The CDR3 DNA reads as TGTGCCAGCAGCTCGGATCCAGACACCAGCTCAGATACGCAGTATTTT. Amino acids: CASSSDPDTSSDTQYF.

Only a few counts were recorded for this clonotype. The genes are TRBV6-5 and TRBJ1-6; TRBD1 matches at 7 bases. The CDR3 runs to 17 residues. The V gene's germline CDR1 is MNHEY and CDR2 SVGAGI. The ends lost 0 bases at V and 11 bases at J; junction bases unmatched: 13. The CDR3 DNA follows: TGTGCCAGCAGTTACTCGTTGGGACAGCTTGGAGCCACACCCCTCCACTTT. The encoded protein is CASSYSLGQLGATPLHF.

The rearrangement joins TRBV28 to TRBJ1-1; 7 bases align to TRBD1. This CDR3 comprises 15 residues. CDR1 MDHEN and CDR2 SYDVKM come from the germline V gene. V gave up 4 bases and J gave up 1 base; unmatched junction bases: 6. CDR3 coding DNA: TGTGCCAGCAGTTCGACAGGGTACCAGAACACTGAAGCTTTCTTT. Amino acids: CASSSTGYQNTEAFF.

V is TRBV7-3 and J is TRBJ1-1; D remains ambiguous. Germline V gene data show CDR1 as SGHTA and CDR2 as FQGTGA. Trimming cost V 1 base and J 0 bases, with 18 bases left between them. CDR3 length: 18 amino acids. CDR3 in amino acids: CASSLRRKSVGMNTEAFF. Here the CDR3 DNA reads TGTGCCAGCAGCTTAAGAAGGAAGTCGGTAGGGATGAACACTGAAGCTTTCTTT. Full variable domain (outside the CDR3, taken from reference TRBV7-3 and TRBJ1-1): GAGVSQTPSNKVTEKGKYVELRCDPISGHTALYWYRQSLGQGPEFLIYFQGTGAADDSGLPNDRFFAVRPEGSVSTLKIQRTERGDSAVYLCASSLRRKSVGMNTEAFFGQGTRLTVV.